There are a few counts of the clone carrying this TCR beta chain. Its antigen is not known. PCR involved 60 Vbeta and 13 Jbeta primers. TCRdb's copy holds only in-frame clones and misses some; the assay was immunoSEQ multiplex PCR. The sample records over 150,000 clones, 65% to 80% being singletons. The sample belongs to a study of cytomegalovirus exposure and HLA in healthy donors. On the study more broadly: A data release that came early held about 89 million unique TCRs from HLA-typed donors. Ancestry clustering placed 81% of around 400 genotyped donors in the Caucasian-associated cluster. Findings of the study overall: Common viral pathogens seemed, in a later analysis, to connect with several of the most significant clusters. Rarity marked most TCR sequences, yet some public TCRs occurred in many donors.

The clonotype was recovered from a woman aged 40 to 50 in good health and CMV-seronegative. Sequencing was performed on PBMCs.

The CDR3 coding sequence is TGTGCCAGCAGTGACGGGGCCGCCCTGGTTGGGGGGCAAGAGACCCAGTACTTC. This codes for CASSDGAALVGGQETQYF. The chain joins TRBV2 to TRBJ2-5; possibly TRBD2 for D (6 bases). Germline values: CDR1 SNHLY, CDR2 FYNNEI. The CDR3 extends over 18 amino acids. Trimming took 3 bases from V and 2 from J, leaving 22 bases between them.